A selection of T cell receptor beta chains follows, all from one sample in a study of cytomegalovirus exposure and HLA in healthy donors. The table came from immunoSEQ multiplex PCR; TCRdb's copy has only in-frame clones and leaves some out. Of approximately 200,000 clones in the sample, roughly 75% were seen once. Sequencing was carried out using PBMCs. All receptors derive from a man aged 25 to 40 in good health and CMV-seropositive. CDR3s include the opening cysteine and the closing phenylalanine or tryptophan. Fields, in order: V gene, D gene, CDR3 protein. The D gene is left open where the match is weak.

v_call: TRBV4-3
d_call: -
cdr3_aa: CASSLGTPWGDTQYF

v_call: TRBV14
d_call: TRBD2
cdr3_aa: CASSQGLAHQETQYF

v_call: TRBV30
d_call: -
cdr3_aa: CAWAQQGYQPQHF

v_call: TRBV6-5
d_call: -
cdr3_aa: CASSHTGIQPQHF

v_call: TRBV11-2
d_call: -
cdr3_aa: CASSFLPYWRFGYTF

v_call: TRBV7-3
d_call: -
cdr3_aa: CASSLVGTSTDTQYF

v_call: TRBV5-4
d_call: TRBD2
cdr3_aa: CASSPRTSGSINEQYF

v_call: TRBV9
d_call: TRBD1
cdr3_aa: CASSVGGTGLYEQYF

v_call: TRBV7-2
d_call: -
cdr3_aa: CASSFINRAYEQYF

v_call: TRBV30
d_call: TRBD1
cdr3_aa: CAWSPGQGLTYEQYF

v_call: TRBV4-1
d_call: -
cdr3_aa: CASSQEEGRGELFF

v_call: TRBV9
d_call: TRBD2
cdr3_aa: CASSVGVGAGSDEQYF

v_call: TRBV29-1
d_call: TRBD1
cdr3_aa: CSVGLDRVSGYTF

v_call: TRBV10-3
d_call: TRBD2
cdr3_aa: CAILRLAGTSYEQYF

v_call: TRBV4-3
d_call: -
cdr3_aa: CASSQAGRGWGYTF

v_call: TRBV28
d_call: -
cdr3_aa: CASSNTGGQETQYF

v_call: TRBV15
d_call: TRBD2
cdr3_aa: CATSVRTSFDEQFF

v_call: TRBV25-1
d_call: -
cdr3_aa: CASSTGQAGDIQYF

v_call: TRBV14
d_call: -
cdr3_aa: CASSQGARETQYF

v_call: TRBV28
d_call: TRBD1
cdr3_aa: CASSGAGQGSLQETQYF

v_call: TRBV7-9
d_call: -
cdr3_aa: CASSLTPGEETQYF

v_call: TRBV25-1
d_call: TRBD2
cdr3_aa: CASSAGGGWRETQYF

v_call: TRBV18
d_call: TRBD1
cdr3_aa: CASSPPQGVTNEQYF

v_call: TRBV27
d_call: TRBD1
cdr3_aa: CASWALDREGNGYTF

v_call: TRBV7-2
d_call: -
cdr3_aa: CASTPAGPSMVNEQFF

v_call: TRBV7-8
d_call: -
cdr3_aa: CASSLFGSAKNIQYF

v_call: TRBV2
d_call: -
cdr3_aa: CASSVSGWGGANVLTF

v_call: TRBV2
d_call: -
cdr3_aa: CASSPPRGTGELFF

v_call: TRBV7-3
d_call: -
cdr3_aa: CASSLNGQTYEQYF

v_call: TRBV14
d_call: -
cdr3_aa: CASSQADEQFF

v_call: TRBV30
d_call: -
cdr3_aa: CAWRLALRFGGYGYTF

v_call: TRBV11-2
d_call: -
cdr3_aa: CASSLDYTAGYTF

v_call: TRBV29-1
d_call: TRBD1
cdr3_aa: CSVGGTDYGYTF